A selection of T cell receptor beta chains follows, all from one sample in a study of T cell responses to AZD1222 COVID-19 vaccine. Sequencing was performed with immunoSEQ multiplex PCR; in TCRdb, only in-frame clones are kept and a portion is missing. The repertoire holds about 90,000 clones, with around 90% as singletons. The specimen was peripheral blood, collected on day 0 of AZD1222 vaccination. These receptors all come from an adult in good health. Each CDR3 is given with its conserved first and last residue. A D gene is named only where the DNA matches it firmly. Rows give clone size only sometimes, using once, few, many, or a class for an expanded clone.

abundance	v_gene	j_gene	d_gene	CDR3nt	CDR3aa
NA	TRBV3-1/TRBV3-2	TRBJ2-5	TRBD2	TGTGCCAGCAGCCGTGAACTAGCGGAAGAGACCCAGTACTTC	CASSRELAEETQYF
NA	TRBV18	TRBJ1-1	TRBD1	TGTGCCAGCTCACCGACAGGGGTTGACACTGAAGCTTTCTTT	CASSPTGVDTEAFF
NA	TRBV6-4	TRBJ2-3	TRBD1	TGTGCCAGCAGCCCAGGGGGCTTGGGCACAGATACGCAGTATTTT	CASSPGGLGTDTQYF
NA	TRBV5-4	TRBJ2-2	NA	TGTGCCAGCAGCCCGGAGGGTTCCGGGGTCGTAACCGGGGAGCTGTTTTTT	CASSPEGSGVVTGELFF
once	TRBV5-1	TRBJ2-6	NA	TGCGCCAGCAGCACACAGGGAAACCGTTTCTCTGGGGCCAACGTCCTGACTTTC	CASSTQGNRFSGANVLTF
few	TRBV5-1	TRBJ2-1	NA	TGCGCCAGCAGCTTGGTGCAGGGGGGTCATCAGTTCTTC	CASSLVQGGHQFF
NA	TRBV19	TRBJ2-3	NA	TGTGCCAGTAGTATATCGGACACCTATACGCAGTATTTT	CASSISDTYTQYF
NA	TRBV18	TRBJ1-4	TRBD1	TGTGCCAGCTCACATCGTGGGACAGGGCAACCTGAAAAACTGTTTTTT	CASSHRGTGQPEKLFF
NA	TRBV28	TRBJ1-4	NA	TGTGCCAGCAGAAGTTTCACCGACAGGAATACTAATGAAAAACTGTTTTTT	CASRSFTDRNTNEKLFF
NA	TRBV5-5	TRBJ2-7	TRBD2	TGTGCCAGCAGCTTGGCCTGGACTAGCGGCCAGAAGTTTGGCGAGCAGTACTTC	CASSLAWTSGQKFGEQYF
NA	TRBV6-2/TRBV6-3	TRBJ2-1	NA	TGTGCCAGCAGTTACGGGGCAGGAGCTTACAATGAGCAGTTCTTC	CASSYGAGAYNEQFF
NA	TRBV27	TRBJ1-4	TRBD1	TGTGCCAGCAGCTTCAAGGACAGGGTAGGCGAAAAACTGTTTTTT	CASSFKDRVGEKLFF
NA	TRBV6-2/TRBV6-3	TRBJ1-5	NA	TGTGCCAGCAGTCCCGGAAGAAATCAGCCCCAGCATTTT	CASSPGRNQPQHF
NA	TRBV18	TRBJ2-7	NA	TGTGCCAGCTCACCACCGGGTCAGACTAACGAGCAGTACTTC	CASSPPGQTNEQYF
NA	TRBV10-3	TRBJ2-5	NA	TGTGCCATCAGTGTAGGGGATGTGACCCAGTACTTC	CAISVGDVTQYF
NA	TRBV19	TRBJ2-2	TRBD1	TGTGCCACAGCACAGGGGGCCTCGAACACCGGGGAGCTGTTTTTT	CATAQGASNTGELFF
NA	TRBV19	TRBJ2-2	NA	TGTGCCAGTATAAAGCGAGGTCGGTACACCGGGGAGCTGTTTTTT	CASIKRGRYTGELFF
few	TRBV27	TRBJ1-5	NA	TGTGCCAGCTGTCAAGTCGGTCAGCCCCAGCATTTT	CASCQVGQPQHF
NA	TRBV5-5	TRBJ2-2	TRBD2	TGTGCCAGCAGCATAGCGGGAGTGGGCACCGGGGAGCTGTTTTTT	CASSIAGVGTGELFF
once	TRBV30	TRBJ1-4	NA	TGTGCCTGGAGGCGAATAGGGGCAGATGAAAAACTGTTTTTT	CAWRRIGADEKLFF
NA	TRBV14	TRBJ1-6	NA	TGTGCCAGCAGCCAAGACGGGGGGAATTCACCCCTCCACTTT	CASSQDGGNSPLHF
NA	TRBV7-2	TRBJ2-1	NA	TGTGCCAGCAGCGCCGGTGTTGCATTCAGCTCCTACAATGAGCAGTTCTTC	CASSAGVAFSSYNEQFF
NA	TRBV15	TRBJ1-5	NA	TGTGCCACCAGTACCGGTGGGTCAGATAGCAATCAGCCCCAGCATTTT	CATSTGGSDSNQPQHF
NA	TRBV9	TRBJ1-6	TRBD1	TGTGCCAGCAGCGTCGGACAGGGCAATTCACCCCTCCACTTT	CASSVGQGNSPLHF
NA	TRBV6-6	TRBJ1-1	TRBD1	TGTGCCAGCAGTTACTCGACGGGACAGGGTACTGAAGCTTTCTTT	CASSYSTGQGTEAFF
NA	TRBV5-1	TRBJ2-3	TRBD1	TGCGCCAGCAGCCACGGACAGGACACAGATACGCAGTATTTT	CASSHGQDTDTQYF
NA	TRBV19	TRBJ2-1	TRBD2	TGTGCCAGTAGTATTCTGGCGGGAGGGCATGGTGAGCAGTTCTTC	CASSILAGGHGEQFF
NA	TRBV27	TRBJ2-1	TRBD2	TGTGCCAGCAGTCTCGGGGGTAGCGGGAACAATGAGCAGTTCTTC	CASSLGGSGNNEQFF
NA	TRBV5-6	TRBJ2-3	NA	TGTGCCAGCAGCTTGGTTCCGGAGGTCCTCACAGATACGCAGTATTTT	CASSLVPEVLTDTQYF
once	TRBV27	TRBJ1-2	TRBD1	TGTGCCAGCAGTTTACAAAACCGTGGACAGGCTAACTATGGCTACACCTTC	CASSLQNRGQANYGYTF
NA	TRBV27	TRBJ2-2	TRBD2	TGTGCCAGCAGTGTTCTAGCGGGAGTGTCCGGGGAGCTGTTTTTT	CASSVLAGVSGELFF
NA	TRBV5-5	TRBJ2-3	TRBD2	TGTGCCAGCAGCCCTGGGAGGGGCACAGATACGCAGTATTTT	CASSPGRGTDTQYF
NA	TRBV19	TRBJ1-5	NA	TGTGCCAGTATACAAAGGTGGGGGCAGCCCCAGCATTTT	CASIQRWGQPQHF
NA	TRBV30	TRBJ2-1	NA	TGTGCCTGCCAGCGGCTAGACAATGAGCAGTTCTTC	CACQRLDNEQFF
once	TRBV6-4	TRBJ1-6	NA	TGTGCCAGCTCGCTGGAGGGGGGGCCTAATTCACCCCTCCACTTT	CASSLEGGPNSPLHF
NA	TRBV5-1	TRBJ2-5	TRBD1	TGCGCCAGCAGCCCCCACAGGGGGCCTAGTCAAGAGACCCAGTACTTC	CASSPHRGPSQETQYF
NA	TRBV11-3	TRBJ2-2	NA	TGTGCCAGCAGCTTGGGCAGGGCGAACACCGGGGAGCTGTTTTTT	CASSLGRANTGELFF
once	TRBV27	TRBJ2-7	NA	TGTGCCAGCAGTTTATCCGGAGGGCCGTCCTACGAGCAGTACTTC	CASSLSGGPSYEQYF
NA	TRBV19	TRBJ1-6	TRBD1	TGTGCCAGTAGTAGGGGACAGTATAATTCACCCCTCCACTTT	CASSRGQYNSPLHF
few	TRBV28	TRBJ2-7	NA	TGTGCCAGCAGTTTACCCCGAACGGGGAGGGGGTACGAGCAGTACTTC	CASSLPRTGRGYEQYF
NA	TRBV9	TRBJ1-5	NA	TGTGCCAGCAGCGCCCCTGGACGGATGAGACAGCCCCAGCATTTT	CASSAPGRMRQPQHF
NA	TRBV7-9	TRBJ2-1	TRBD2	TGTGCCAGCAGCTTAGTAGCGGGAGGGCCGTCGAATGAGCAGTTCTTC	CASSLVAGGPSNEQFF
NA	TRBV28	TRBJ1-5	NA	TGTGCCAGCAGTTTGGGGCACGTAGGGCCCCAGCATTTT	CASSLGHVGPQHF
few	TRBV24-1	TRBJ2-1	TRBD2	TGTGCCACCAGTGATCCTGTCCCGGGACTAGCGGGAGGCAGAAATGAGCAGTTCTTC	CATSDPVPGLAGGRNEQFF
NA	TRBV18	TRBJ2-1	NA	TGTGCCAGCTCACCACCGGGCAGCTACAATGAGCAGTTCTTC	CASSPPGSYNEQFF
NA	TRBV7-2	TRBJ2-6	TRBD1	TGTGCCAGCACCAGGAACAAGACAGGGGATGTAGTGGGGGCCAACGTCCTGACTTTC	CASTRNKTGDVVGANVLTF
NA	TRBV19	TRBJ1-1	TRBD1	TGTGCCAGTAGCCGACAGGGGGCTCGAGCTTTCTTT	CASSRQGARAFF
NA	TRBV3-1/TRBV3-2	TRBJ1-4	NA	TGTGCCAGCAGCAGGGGCTTCCGGGATGAAAAACTGTTTTTT	CASSRGFRDEKLFF
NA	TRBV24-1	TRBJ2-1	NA	TGTGCCACCAGTGACCCCCGTTTAATTGAGCAGTTCTTC	CATSDPRLIEQFF
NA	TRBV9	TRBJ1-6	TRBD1	TGTGCCAGCAGCGTAGGGGCAGGGGGGAGCCTCTCCTATAATTCACCCCTCCACTTT	CASSVGAGGSLSYNSPLHF
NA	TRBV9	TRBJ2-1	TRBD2	TGTGCCAGCAGCGTAGTCGGCAGGAGTAGCGGGAGTATGTACAATGAGCAGTTCTTC	CASSVVGRSSGSMYNEQFF
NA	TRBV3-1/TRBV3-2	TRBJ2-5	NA	TGTGCCAGCAGCCGATCCCGGGACCTCGCGGCCCAGTACTTC	CASSRSRDLAAQYF